Shown below are 7 T cell receptor beta chains from a single sample sequenced in a study of tumor-infiltrating lymphocytes in primary liver carcinoma. Researchers generated TCR beta cDNA from around 510 ng of total RNA, relying on a constant-region primer. The TCR beta library was amplified through three nested multiplex PCR rounds in a modified ARM-PCR procedure. Investigators reported that the first two PCR rounds, at 10 cycles each, used TRBV1-TRBV30 forward primers with a C-beta reverse primer. TCRdb re-derived calls from the multiplex PCR reads in MiXCR, one entry per CDR3 protein. The data show about 54,000 distinct CDR3 sequences, about 80% seen once. Scientists recovered RNA and DNA together from about 20-30 mg of unsorted bulk tissue. Sequencing was done on a sample of liver tumor tissue from sampling region 2. The subset here: tumor region T2, inferior pole. All receptors derive from a man aged 35 to 55 with primary liver carcinoma and hepatitis B virus infection.

The V gene is TRBV20-1, the J gene TRBJ2-7; 9 positions match TRBD2. V dropped 6 bases and J dropped 3; count of bases not matched to a gene: 6. The germline V gene encodes CDR1 DFQATT and CDR2 SNEGSKA (reference sequence). This CDR3 is built from 13 residues. The CDR3 reads CSANSGRGYEQYF. CDR3 sequence (DNA): TGCAGTGCCAATAGCGGGAGAGGCTACGAGCAGTACTTC.

Of note for this clonotype: Mismatch with germline at one junction end may stem from a read error. V and J are TRBV11-1 and TRBJ2-2; D possibly corresponds to TRBD2 (6 bases). In germline, CDR1 is SGHAT, CDR2 FQDESV (reference sequence). The CDR3 extends over 13 amino acids. Here the CDR3 DNA reads TGTGCCAGCATCTTACTAGTCGGCGGGGAGCTGTTATTT. This gives the protein CASILLVGGELLF. Variable domain in full (rest from reference TRBV11-1 and TRBJ2-2): EAEVAQSPRYKITEKSQAVAFWCDPISGHATLYWYRQILGQGPELLVQFQDESVVDDSQLPKDRFSAERLKGVDSTLKIQPAELGDSAMYLCASILLVGGELLFGEGSRLTVL.

A word on this clonotype: Germline is not matched at one junction end, which may reflect a read error. The gene calls are TRBV5-6 and TRBJ1-2, with D unclear. The CDR3 length is 14 residues. The germline gives CDR1 SGHDT, CDR2 YYEEEE. The chain's CDR3 is CATSLAERRSSYTF. The CDR3 nucleotides are TGTGCCACCAGCTTGGCCGAGAGGAGGAGTAGCTACACCTTC. Based on the CDR3 plus reference TRBV5-6 and TRBJ1-2, the full variable domain is DAGVTQSPTHLIKTRGQQVTLRCSPKSGHDTVSWYQQALGQGPQFIFQYYEEEERQRGNFPDRFSGHQFPNYSSELNVNALLLGDSALYLCATSLAERRSSYTFGSGTRLTVV.

This clonotype appeared once. V and J are TRBV10-1 and TRBJ2-1; D might be TRBD1 or TRBD2, each matching 5 bases. The CDR3 length is 12 residues. CDR1 is WNHNN and CDR2 is SYGVQD in the germline V gene (reference sequence). The CDR3 sequence: CANCEWGNEQFF. The CDR3 coding sequence is TGCGCTAACTGTGAATGGGGGAATGAGCAGTTCTTC.

The rearrangement links TRBV7-2 to TRBJ2-2; the D gene is possibly TRBD2 (6 bases). Trimming removed 2 bases from V and 4 bases from J, with 17 bases in between. Germline V gives CDR1 SGHTA, CDR2 FQGNSA. The CDR3 consists of 17 residues. The CDR3 nucleotides read TGTGCCAGCAGCTTATACGGAGGACTAACTATCACCGGGGAGCTGTTTTTT. Protein: CASSLYGGLTITGELFF.

Note on this clonotype: No conserved phenylalanine or tryptophan ends this CDR3, so it is likely a read error. Because the CDR3's place on the DNA is in doubt, the DNA is left out and the CDR3 is given as listed by TCRdb. The rearrangement links TRBV11-2 to TRBJ2-1; whether TRBD1, the table's D call, matches the DNA was not checked. The CDR3 has 15 amino acids, counting both end residues. Germline V gene sequence: CDR1 SGHAT, CDR2 FQNNGV. This CDR3 is CATGQDQPSYNEQFS.

Regarding this clonotype: A read error is likely, as this CDR3 ends without the conserved phenylalanine or tryptophan. The limits of the CDR3 on the DNA are not certain, so only TCRdb's listed CDR3 is given. The V gene is TRBV11-2, the J gene TRBJ2-3. Germline loops: CDR1 SGHAT, CDR2 FQNNGV. The CDR3 totals 13 residues, both ends included. CDR3 amino acids: CASSPLADDTTYL.